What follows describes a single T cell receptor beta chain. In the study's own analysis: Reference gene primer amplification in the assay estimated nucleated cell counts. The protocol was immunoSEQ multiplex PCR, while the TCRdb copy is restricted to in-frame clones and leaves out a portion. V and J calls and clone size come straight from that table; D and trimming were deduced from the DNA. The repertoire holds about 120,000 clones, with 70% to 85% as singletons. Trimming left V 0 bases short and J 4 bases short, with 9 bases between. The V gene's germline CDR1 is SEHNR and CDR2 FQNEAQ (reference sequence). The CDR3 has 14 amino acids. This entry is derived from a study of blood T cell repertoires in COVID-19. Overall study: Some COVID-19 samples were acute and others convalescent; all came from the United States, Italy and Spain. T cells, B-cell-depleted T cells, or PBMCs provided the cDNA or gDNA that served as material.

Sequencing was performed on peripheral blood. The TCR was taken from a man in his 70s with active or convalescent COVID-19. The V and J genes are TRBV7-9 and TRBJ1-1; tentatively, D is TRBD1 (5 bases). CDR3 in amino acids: CASSLARGSTEAFF. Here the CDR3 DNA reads TGTGCCAGCAGCTTAGCTAGGGGTAGCACTGAAGCTTTCTTT. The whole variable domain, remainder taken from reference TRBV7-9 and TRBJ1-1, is DTGVSQNPRHKITKRGQNVTFRCDPISEHNRLYWYRQTLGQGPEFLTYFQNEAQLEKSRLLSDRFSAERPKGSFSTLEIQRTEQGDSAMYLCASSLARGSTEAFFGQGTRLTVV.